Only a few counts were recorded for the clone carrying this T cell receptor (beta chain). Its antigen is unknown. V was trimmed by 0 bases and J by 2 bases, leaving 11 bases between them. CDR1 and CDR2 (germline): SGHRS, YFSETQ. The CDR3 consists of 15 residues. This entry is derived from a study of Graves' ophthalmopathy and Graves' hyperthyroidism. Overall study context: Being free of ophthalmopathy for 18 months of follow-up defined stable hyperthyroidism.

General study results and limits: A classifier, a 13-signature model, separated ophthalmopathy from stable hyperthyroidism with around 88% sensitivity and over 70% specificity.

CDR3 regions of TCR beta were amplified from RNA transcripts. Scientists carried out first-round RT-PCR using HTBI primers and then a second-round multiplex PCR. MiXCR, run by TCRdb on the multiplex PCR reads, gives a single entry per CDR3 protein. The data contain approximately 1.2 million distinct CDR3 sequences, about 35% of them seen just once; the ten biggest clones take up more than 9.5%. None of the included patients had other autoimmune diseases, uncontrolled infections, pregnancy or lactation, as these led to exclusion. It was on clinical symptoms, serum thyroxine, TRAb, thyroid ultrasound and orbital computed tomography that diagnosis relied.

The receptor's source is an adult man with Graves' hyperthyroidism. The sequenced sample was peripheral blood or thyroid tissue (not recorded which). The rearrangement links TRBV5-1 to TRBJ2-5; tentative D call: TRBD1 (6 bases). The CDR3 reads CASSLVGTPQETQYF. The CDR3 DNA is TGCGCCAGCAGCTTGGTGGGGACACCTCAAGAGACCCAGTACTTC.